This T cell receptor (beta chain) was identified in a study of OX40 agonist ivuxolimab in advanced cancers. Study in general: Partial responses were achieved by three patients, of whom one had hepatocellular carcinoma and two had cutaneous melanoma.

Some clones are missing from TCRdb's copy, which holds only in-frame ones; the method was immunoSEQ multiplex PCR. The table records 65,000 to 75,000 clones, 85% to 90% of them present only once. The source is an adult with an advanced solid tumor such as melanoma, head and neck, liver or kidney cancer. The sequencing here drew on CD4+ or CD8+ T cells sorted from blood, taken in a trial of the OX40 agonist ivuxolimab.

The CDR3: CASTPGGDYGYTF. Here the CDR3 DNA reads TGTGCCAGCACCCCAGGCGGGGACTATGGCTACACCTTC. V gene TRBV28 combines with J gene TRBJ1-2; D uncertain. Germline V gene lookup returns CDR1 MDHEN and CDR2 SYDVKM. This CDR3 comprises 13 residues. V dropped 7 bases and J dropped 3 bases, with 12 bases sitting between them.